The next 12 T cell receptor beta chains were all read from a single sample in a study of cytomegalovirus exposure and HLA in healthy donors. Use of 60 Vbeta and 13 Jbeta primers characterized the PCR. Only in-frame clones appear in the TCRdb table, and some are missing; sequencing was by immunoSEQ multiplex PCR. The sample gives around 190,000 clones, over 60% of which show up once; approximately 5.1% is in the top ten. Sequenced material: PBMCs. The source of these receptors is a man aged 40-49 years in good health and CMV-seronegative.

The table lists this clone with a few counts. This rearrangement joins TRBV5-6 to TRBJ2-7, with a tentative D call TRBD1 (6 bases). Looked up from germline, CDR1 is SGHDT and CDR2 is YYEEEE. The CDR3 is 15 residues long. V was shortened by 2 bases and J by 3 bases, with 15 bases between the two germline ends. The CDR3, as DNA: TGTGCCAGCAGCTTATTACAGGGAGCTTTCTACGAGCAGTACTTC. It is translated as CASSLLQGAFYEQYF.

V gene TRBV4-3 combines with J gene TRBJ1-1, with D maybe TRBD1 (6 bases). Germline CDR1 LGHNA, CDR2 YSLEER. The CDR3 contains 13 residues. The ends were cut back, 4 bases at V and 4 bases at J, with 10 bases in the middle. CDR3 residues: CASSLRTATEAFF. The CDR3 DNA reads TGCGCCAGCAGCCTCAGGACAGCCACTGAAGCTTTCTTT.

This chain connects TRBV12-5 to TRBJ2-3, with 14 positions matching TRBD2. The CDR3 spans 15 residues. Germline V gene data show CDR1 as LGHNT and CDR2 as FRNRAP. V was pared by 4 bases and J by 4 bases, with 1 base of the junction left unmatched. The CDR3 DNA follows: TGTGCTAGTGGTTCGGGACTAGCGGGAGCAGATACGCAGTATTTT. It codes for CASGSGLAGADTQYF.

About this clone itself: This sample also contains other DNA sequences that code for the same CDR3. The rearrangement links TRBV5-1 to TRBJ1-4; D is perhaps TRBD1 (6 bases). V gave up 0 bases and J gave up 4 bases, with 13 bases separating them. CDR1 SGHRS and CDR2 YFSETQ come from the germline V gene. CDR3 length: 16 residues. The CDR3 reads CASSLGQVSVNEKLFF. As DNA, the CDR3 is TGCGCCAGCAGCTTGGGACAGGTCTCTGTTAATGAAAAACTGTTTTTT.

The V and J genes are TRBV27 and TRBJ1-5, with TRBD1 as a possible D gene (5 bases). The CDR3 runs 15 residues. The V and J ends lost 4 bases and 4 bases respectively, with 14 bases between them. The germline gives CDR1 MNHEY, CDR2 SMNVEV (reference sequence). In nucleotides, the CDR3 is TGTGCCAGCAGTTCCAGGCAGGGTTCGAATCAGCCCCAGCATTTT. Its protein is CASSSRQGSNQPQHF.

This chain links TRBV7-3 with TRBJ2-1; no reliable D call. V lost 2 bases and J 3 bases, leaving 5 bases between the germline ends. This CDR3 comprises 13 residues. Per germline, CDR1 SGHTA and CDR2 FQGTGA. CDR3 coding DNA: TGTGCCAGCAGCTTATCCAGCTACAATGAGCAGTTCTTC. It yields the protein CASSLSSYNEQFF.

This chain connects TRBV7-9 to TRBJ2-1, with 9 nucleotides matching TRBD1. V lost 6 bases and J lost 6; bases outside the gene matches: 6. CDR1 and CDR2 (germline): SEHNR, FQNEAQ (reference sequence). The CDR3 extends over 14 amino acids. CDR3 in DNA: TGTGCCAGCAGTCCCGGGACAGGGATCAATGAGCAGTTCTTC. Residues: CASSPGTGINEQFF.

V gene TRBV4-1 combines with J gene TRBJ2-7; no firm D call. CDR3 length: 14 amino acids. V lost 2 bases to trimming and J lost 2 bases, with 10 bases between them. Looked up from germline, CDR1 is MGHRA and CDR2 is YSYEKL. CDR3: CASSQQDIAYEQYF. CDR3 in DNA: TGCGCCAGCAGCCAACAAGATATAGCCTACGAGCAGTACTTC.

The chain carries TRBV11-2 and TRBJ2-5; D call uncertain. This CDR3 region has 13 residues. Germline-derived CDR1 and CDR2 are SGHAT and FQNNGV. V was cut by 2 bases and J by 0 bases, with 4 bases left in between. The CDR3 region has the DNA TGTGCCAGCAGCTTACAGTACCAAGAGACCCAGTACTTC. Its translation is CASSLQYQETQYF.

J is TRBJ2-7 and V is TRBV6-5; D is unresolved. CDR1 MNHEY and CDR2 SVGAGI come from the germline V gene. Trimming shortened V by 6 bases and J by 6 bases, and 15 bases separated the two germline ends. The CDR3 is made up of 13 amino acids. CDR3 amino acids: CASSSIETLEQYF. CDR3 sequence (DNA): TGTGCCAGCAGCTCTATCGAGACTCTCGAGCAGTACTTC.

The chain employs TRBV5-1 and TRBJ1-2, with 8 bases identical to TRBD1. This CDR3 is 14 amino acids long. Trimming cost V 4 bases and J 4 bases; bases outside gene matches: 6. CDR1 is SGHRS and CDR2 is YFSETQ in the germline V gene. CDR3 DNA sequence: TGCGCCAGCAGCCCCGGGACAGGAAGCTATGGCTACACCTTC. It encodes CASSPGTGSYGYTF.

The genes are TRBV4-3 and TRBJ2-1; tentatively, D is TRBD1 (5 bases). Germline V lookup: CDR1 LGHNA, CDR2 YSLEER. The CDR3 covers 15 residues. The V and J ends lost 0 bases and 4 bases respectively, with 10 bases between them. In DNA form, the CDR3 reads TGCGCCAGCAGCCAAGAAGGGCAGGGATACAATGAGCAGTTCTTC. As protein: CASSQEGQGYNEQFF.